The T cell receptor (beta chain) under discussion was sequenced for a study of vaccination and CD4 T cells after COVID-19. With the Oncomine TCR Beta short-read assay, DNA from cultured CD4+ T cells was sequenced. MiXCR, run by TCRdb on the PCR reads, gives a single entry per CDR3 protein. This sample carries some 7,000 distinct CDR3 sequences, 33% of them seen once, and the ten largest clones take approximately 30%. This CDR3 has 14 residues. Germline V gene lookup returns CDR1 GTSNPN and CDR2 SVGIG (reference sequence). Trimming removed 5 bases from V and 6 bases from J, with 18 bases in between. Stated treatment: approximately 10-day PBMC culture with coronavirus spike peptide pools or control peptides (ViraFEST assay). CD4+ T cells of the unexposed donor were collected before the COVID-19 pandemic (2011-2018). This clonotype was seen only a few times. Its target is unknown.

The sequence was collected from a human donor in good health. The source material was CD4+ T cells from blood, cultured in vitro. The V call is TRBV30, the J call TRBJ2-3, with D possibly matching TRBD2 (7 bases). The CDR3 coding sequence is TGTGCCTGGGCCCGGCGAGGGGGAGGGGATACGCAGTATTTT. Translated, it gives CAWARRGGGDTQYF.